What follows are 22 T cell receptor beta chains derived from one specimen sequenced in a study of cytomegalovirus exposure and HLA in healthy donors. In the PCR, 60 Vbeta and 13 Jbeta primers were used. Profiling relied on immunoSEQ multiplex PCR, and the TCRdb table lists in-frame clones only, not all of them. The data contain around 130,000 clones, more than 65% of them seen just once; the ten biggest clones take up around 3%. Sequenced input: PBMCs. These receptors were obtained from a woman aged 18-29 years in good health and CMV-seropositive.

CDR3 nucleotides: TGTGCCAGCAGTACAAGGACAGGTGCGAACACCGGGGAGCTGTTTTTT. It yields the protein CASSTRTGANTGELFF. This chain uses TRBV2 with TRBJ2-2, with 7 bases aligning to TRBD1. The CDR3 is 16 residues long. CDR1 is SNHLY, CDR2 FYNNEI, per germline. Unmatched junction bases numbered 6, after V lost 5 bases and J lost 0 bases.

CDR3 region: CASSLGGDGYTF. The DNA for the CDR3 is TGTGCCAGCAGCCTCGGGGGGGATGGCTACACCTTC. J is TRBJ1-2 and V is TRBV11-2, with a weak D call TRBD1 (5 bases). V was trimmed by 5 bases and J by 6 bases, leaving 10 bases between them. This CDR3 has 12 amino acids. CDR1 is SGHAT, CDR2 FQNNGV, per germline.

The chain has TRBV7-6 and TRBJ1-1; TRBD1 is a possible D gene (5 bases). The germline V gene has CDR1 SGHVS and CDR2 FNYEAQ. The CDR3 contains 15 residues. V lost 5 bases, J lost 8 bases, and 21 bases lay in between. The CDR3 protein is CASSEAYGGGLEAFF. Here the CDR3 DNA reads TGTGCCAGCAGCGAAGCTTATGGGGGGGGGTTAGAAGCTTTCTTT. The whole variable domain, remainder taken from reference TRBV7-6 and TRBJ1-1, is GAGVSQSPRYKVTKRGQDVALRCDPISGHVSLYWYRQALGQGPEFLTYFNYEAQQDKSGLPNDRFSAERPEGSISTLTIQRTEQRDSAMYRCASSEAYGGGLEAFFGQGTRLTVV.

This clone was seen more than once but under ten times. The chain carries TRBV25-1 and TRBJ2-3; 9 nucleotides match TRBD2. Unmatched junction bases numbered 2, after V lost 4 bases and J lost 0 bases. The CDR3 covers 15 residues. From germline, CDR1 is MGHDK and CDR2 SYGVNS. The CDR3 loop is CASSGSGGSTDTQYF. The DNA for the CDR3 is TGTGCCAGCAGTGGCAGCGGGGGGAGCACAGATACGCAGTATTTT.

V and J are TRBV10-2 and TRBJ2-7; possible D gene TRBD1, 6 bases. Per germline, CDR1 WSHSY and CDR2 SAAADI. This CDR3 has 12 residues. Trimming left V 4 bases short and J 5 bases short, with 9 bases between. In nucleotides, the CDR3 is TGCGCCAGCAGTGGGGGACACAACGAGCAGTACTTC. Protein: CASSGGHNEQYF.

The J gene is TRBJ2-3, the V gene TRBV9, with 9 bases aligning to TRBD2. The CDR3 has 16 amino acids. Germline V gene sequence: CDR1 SGDLS, CDR2 YYNGEE. J gave up 4 bases and V 0 bases, and 6 bases lay outside the gene matches. The CDR3 nucleotides read TGTGCCAGCAGCGTAGGTAAGCGGGGGGCCGCAGATACGCAGTATTTT. Encoded protein: CASSVGKRGAADTQYF.

The chain recombines TRBV19 with TRBJ1-1; the D is unclear. Per germline, CDR1 LNHDA and CDR2 SQIVND (reference sequence). V gave up 5 bases and J gave up 4 bases, with 5 bases separating them. CDR3 length: 11 residues. The DNA for the CDR3 is TGTGCCAGTAGTCCGGGCACTGAAGCTTTCTTT. This encodes CASSPGTEAFF. The complete variable domain, with remaining parts taken from reference TRBV19 and TRBJ1-1, reads DGGITQSPKYLFRKEGQNVTLSCEQNLNHDAMYWYRQDPGQGLRLIYYSQIVNDFQKGDIAEGYSVSREKKESFPLTVTSAQKNPTAFYLCASSPGTEAFFGQGTRLTVV.

The rearrangement uses TRBV28 and TRBJ2-1; 11 nucleotides agree with TRBD2. Germline V gene sequence: CDR1 MDHEN, CDR2 SYDVKM. J was trimmed by 7 bases and V by 7 bases; bases with no gene match: 6. CDR3 length: 14 amino acids. The CDR3 region is CASTLAGGLNEQFF. The CDR3 DNA is TGTGCCAGCACCCTAGCGGGGGGTCTAAATGAGCAGTTCTTC.

This clone was recorded only once. The chain is built from TRBV27 and TRBJ1-6, with 10 bases that match TRBD1. The V gene's germline CDR1 is MNHEY and CDR2 SMNVEV (reference sequence). The CDR3 length is 14 residues. V gave up 4 bases and J gave up 10 bases; unmatched junction bases: 4. The CDR3 here is CASSYRDRGSPLHF. The CDR3 coding sequence is TGTGCCAGCAGTTACCGGGACAGGGGATCACCCCTCCACTTT.

CDR3 in DNA: TGTGCCAGCAGTCCCAGGGTAGGGGTAGGAGAGACCCAGTACTTC. Its translation is CASSPRVGVGETQYF. V is TRBV6-4 and J is TRBJ2-5; tentatively, D is TRBD1 (5 bases). The ends were cut back, 5 bases at V and 4 bases at J, with 17 bases in the middle. This CDR3 comprises 15 residues. CDR1 and CDR2 from the germline V gene are MRHNA and SNTAGT.

The V call is TRBV7-9, the J call TRBJ2-3; 8 bases map to TRBD2. Looked up from germline, CDR1 is SEHNR and CDR2 is FQNEAQ (reference sequence). CDR3 size: 14 residues. V was pared by 3 bases and J by 4 bases, with 3 bases of the junction left unmatched. The CDR3 is CASSLGLEADTQYF. CDR3 nucleotide sequence: TGTGCCAGCAGCTTGGGACTAGAAGCAGATACGCAGTATTTT.

This clone was counted a single time. This chain links TRBV10-3 with TRBJ2-1, with 15 bases matching TRBD2. The germline gives CDR1 ENHRY, CDR2 SYGVKD. With 7 bases clipped from V and 4 bases from J, the junction kept 5 bases outside the gene matches. The CDR3 is made up of 16 amino acids. CDR3 coding DNA: TGTGCCATCAAGGGACTAGCGGGGGGCCTGTACAATGAGCAGTTCTTC. Translating it yields CAIKGLAGGLYNEQFF.

This clone was recorded only once. J is TRBJ2-1 and V is TRBV5-1; the match to TRBD2 covers 11 bases. The CDR3 totals 15 residues. Germline CDR1 and CDR2: SGHRS and YFSETQ. The J segment lost 10 bases and the V segment lost 5 bases, leaving 11 bases of the junction unmatched. CDR3 in amino acids: CASRTGTSGAWEQFF. The CDR3 region has the DNA TGCGCCAGCAGAACCGGGACTAGCGGCGCCTGGGAGCAGTTCTTC.

V is TRBV6-1 and J is TRBJ2-7, with D possibly matching TRBD2 (6 bases). V shed 0 bases and J shed 5 bases, with 17 bases lying between them. Germline CDR1 is MNHNS and CDR2 is SASEGT. The CDR3 runs to 16 residues. The CDR3 DNA follows: TGTGCCAGCAGTGAAGCGGAATATACGGGGGAGGACGAGCAGTACTTC. Amino acids: CASSEAEYTGEDEQYF.

The chain uses TRBV4-1 and TRBJ1-3; a possible D gene is TRBD1 (5 bases). This CDR3 spans 15 amino acids. V shed 2 bases and J shed 1 base, with 9 bases lying between them. Per the germline V gene, CDR1 is MGHRA and CDR2 is YSYEKL. CDR3 bases: TGCGCCAGCAGCCAACCGACAGTTTCTGGAAACACCATATATTTT. Translated: CASSQPTVSGNTIYF.

The CDR3 sequence: CASSLRGGGASDTQYF. CDR3 bases: TGTGCCAGCAGCCTTCGGGGCGGGGGGGCCTCAGATACGCAGTATTTT. The genes are TRBV5-5 and TRBJ2-3; TRBD2 aligns across 9 bases. Germline V gives CDR1 SGHKS, CDR2 YYEKEE (reference sequence). Unmatched junction bases numbered 10, after V lost 4 bases and J lost 4 bases. The CDR3 has 16 amino acids.

This sequence joins TRBV7-3 and TRBJ1-2; possibly TRBD1 for D (5 bases). Germline values: CDR1 SGHTA, CDR2 FQGTGA. The CDR3 is 13 amino acids. The ends were cut back, 5 bases at V and 3 bases at J, with 10 bases in the middle. CDR3 protein: CASSPDSDYGYTF. In DNA form, the CDR3 reads TGTGCCAGCAGCCCCGACAGCGACTATGGCTACACCTTC.

The gene calls are TRBV15 and TRBJ2-7; possible D gene TRBD1, 5 bases. The germline CDR1 and CDR2 sequences are LNHNV and YYDKDF (reference sequence). The CDR3 loop spans 12 amino acids. Deletions cut 6 bases from V and 6 bases from J, with 12 bases between. This CDR3 is CATSPQGSEQYF. The CDR3 DNA reads as TGTGCCACCAGTCCCCAGGGTTCCGAGCAGTACTTC.

This clone was observed a handful of times. The CDR3 DNA follows: TGCGCCAGCAGTGTTAGGGGGGGGGAAGAGACCCAGTACTTC. Its protein is CASSVRGGEETQYF. The gene calls are TRBV10-2 and TRBJ2-5; possibly TRBD2 for D (7 bases). Germline CDR1 is WSHSY and CDR2 is SAAADI. This CDR3 has 14 amino acids. V was shortened by 4 bases and J by 3 bases, with 12 bases between the two germline ends.

CDR3 in amino acids: CASSLDGQGGTGELFF. The CDR3, as DNA: TGCGCCAGCAGCTTGGATGGGCAGGGGGGCACCGGGGAGCTGTTTTTT. This rearrangement joins TRBV5-1 to TRBJ2-2; D may be TRBD1 (7 bases). CDR1 and CDR2 from the germline V gene are SGHRS and YFSETQ. CDR3 size: 16 residues. V lost 0 bases and J lost 4, with 13 bases in between.

The chain is built from TRBV5-1 and TRBJ2-5; perhaps TRBD2 as D (5 bases). The V and J ends lost 1 base and 5 bases respectively, with 12 bases between them. CDR3 length: 14 residues. Germline CDR1 SGHRS, CDR2 YFSETQ. The CDR3 DNA reads TGCGCCAGCAGCTTGTTTCGGGGTAGGGAGACCCAGTACTTC. Residues: CASSLFRGRETQYF. Full variable domain (remainder filled in from reference TRBV5-1 and TRBJ2-5): KAGVTQTPRYLIKTRGQQVTLSCSPISGHRSVSWYQQTPGQGLQFLFEYFSETQRNKGNFPGRFSGRQFSNSRSEMNVSTLELGDSALYLCASSLFRGRETQYFGPGTRLLVL.

The V and J genes are TRBV5-6 and TRBJ1-1; 9 nucleotides match TRBD1. Losses at the gene ends were 1 base for V and 4 bases for J; bases not matched to a gene: 2. Germline V gene sequence: CDR1 SGHDT, CDR2 YYEEEE. The CDR3 has 14 amino acids. CDR3 residues: CASSLWGQGTEAFF. CDR3 sequence (DNA): TGTGCCAGCAGCTTGTGGGGACAGGGCACTGAAGCTTTCTTT.